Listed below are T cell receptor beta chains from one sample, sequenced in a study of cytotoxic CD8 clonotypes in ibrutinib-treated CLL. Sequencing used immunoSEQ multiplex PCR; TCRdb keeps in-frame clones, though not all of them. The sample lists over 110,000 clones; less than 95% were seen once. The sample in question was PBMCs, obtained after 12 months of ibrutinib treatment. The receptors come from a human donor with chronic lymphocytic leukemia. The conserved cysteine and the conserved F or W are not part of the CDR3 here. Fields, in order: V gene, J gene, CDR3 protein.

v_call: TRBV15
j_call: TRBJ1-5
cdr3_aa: ATSRDRAGNQPQH

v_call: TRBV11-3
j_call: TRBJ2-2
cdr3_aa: ASSLNTGELF

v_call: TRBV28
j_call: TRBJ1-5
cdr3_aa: ASRPPLSNQPQH

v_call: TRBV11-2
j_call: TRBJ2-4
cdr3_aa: ASSLTSGSGNIQY

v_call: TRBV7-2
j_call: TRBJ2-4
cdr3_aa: ASSTSDTPGGNIQY

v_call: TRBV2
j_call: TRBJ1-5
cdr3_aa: ASSVGGLDQPQH

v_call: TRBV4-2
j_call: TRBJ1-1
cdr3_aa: ASSQDPGGAGTEAF

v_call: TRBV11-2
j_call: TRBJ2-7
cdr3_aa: ASSLDGRGYEQY

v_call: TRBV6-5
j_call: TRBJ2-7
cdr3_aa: ASSYGIAGIYEQY

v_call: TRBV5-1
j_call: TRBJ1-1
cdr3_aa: ASSPKVGGGPEAF

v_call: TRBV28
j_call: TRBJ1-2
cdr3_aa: ASSLLRGDRGYGYT

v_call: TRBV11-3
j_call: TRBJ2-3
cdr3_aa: ASSFRTDTQY

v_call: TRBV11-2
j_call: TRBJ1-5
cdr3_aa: ASSLGSGVMGNQPQH

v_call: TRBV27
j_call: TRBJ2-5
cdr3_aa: ASSLTVRGRETQY

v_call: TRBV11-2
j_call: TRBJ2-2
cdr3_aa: ASSVNTGELF

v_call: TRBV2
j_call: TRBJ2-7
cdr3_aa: ASSRLAGSYEQY

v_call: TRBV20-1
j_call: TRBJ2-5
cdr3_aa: SARPGETQY

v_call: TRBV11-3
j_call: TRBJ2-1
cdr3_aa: ASSTLGGAQDNEQF

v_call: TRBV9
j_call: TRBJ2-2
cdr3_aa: ASSVEFTNTGELF

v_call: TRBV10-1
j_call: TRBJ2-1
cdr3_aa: ASTRDRVADEQF

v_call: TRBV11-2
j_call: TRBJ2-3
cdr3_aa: ASSLSRRQTDTQY

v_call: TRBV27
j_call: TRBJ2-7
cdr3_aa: ASTPLGSSYEQY

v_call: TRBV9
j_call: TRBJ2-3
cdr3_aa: ASSVRPSGRAGSTDTQY

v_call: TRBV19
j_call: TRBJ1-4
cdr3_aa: ASSIETVEKLF

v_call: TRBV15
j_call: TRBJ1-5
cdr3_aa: ATSRGTGGGQPQH

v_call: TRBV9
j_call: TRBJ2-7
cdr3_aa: ASSWGQLSSYEQY